Following are 20 T cell receptor beta chains from one sample sequenced in a study of Ad26.COV2.S vaccination and SARS-CoV-2 variants. Treatment of the sample: 15 to 20 received Ad26.COV2.S at low or high dose, single or two shots; roughly 5 received placebo; per-sample allocation not given. Collection of samples fell on day 63 after the first vaccine or placebo injection. Profiled with immunoSEQ multiplex PCR; TCRdb holds only in-frame clones, not every one. The sample contains 350,000 to 600,000 clones, roughly nine tenths of which appear only once. The specimen was peripheral blood, collected in a trial of Ad26.COV2.S vaccine versus placebo. The receptor set was obtained from a person aged 18 to 59 who received the Ad26.COV2.S COVID-19 vaccine or a placebo.

The chain combines TRBV25-1 with TRBJ1-1; 7 nucleotides align to TRBD1. The CDR3 length is 16 residues. V lost 4 bases to trimming and J lost 10 bases; unmatched junction nucleotides: 18. The V gene's germline CDR1 is MGHDK and CDR2 SYGVNS. CDR3 nucleotide sequence: TGTGCCAGCAGTGCCTCAGTTATGACAGGGAAATTGGGAGCTTTCTTT. Its translation: CASSASVMTGKLGAFF.

The rearrangement uses TRBV7-9 and TRBJ1-1, with a weak D call TRBD1 (5 bases). Germline CDR1 SEHNR, CDR2 FQNEAQ (reference sequence). The CDR3 is 14 amino acids. V dropped 3 bases and J dropped 1 base, with 9 bases sitting between them. CDR3 sequence: CASSLGRGNTEAFF. CDR3 sequence (DNA): TGTGCCAGCAGCTTGGGGAGGGGGAACACTGAAGCTTTCTTT.

The V gene is TRBV5-1, the J gene TRBJ2-1, with D perhaps matching TRBD1 or TRBD2 (5 bases each). The germline gives CDR1 SGHRS, CDR2 YFSETQ. The CDR3 totals 13 residues. Trimming cost V 0 bases and J 8 bases, with 9 bases left between them. The DNA of the CDR3 is TGCGCCAGCAGCTTGGGAGGGGTCTATGAGCAGTTCTTC. As protein: CASSLGGVYEQFF.

The V call is TRBV18, the J call TRBJ1-2; 10 bases map to TRBD1. The CDR3 extends over 14 amino acids. The germline CDR1 and CDR2 sequences are KGHSH and LQKENI. The J segment lost 6 bases and the V segment lost 6 bases, leaving 7 bases of the junction unmatched. CDR3 DNA sequence: TGTGCCAGCTCGCGAGGGACAGGGGTCGATGGCTACACCTTC. As protein: CASSRGTGVDGYTF.

The chain uses TRBV5-4 and TRBJ2-5; D possibly matches TRBD1 or TRBD2 (6 bases each). V lost 3 bases to trimming and J lost 1 base, with 19 bases between them. Germline V gene data show CDR1 as SGHNT and CDR2 as YYREEE (reference sequence). This CDR3 region has 17 residues. The CDR3 is CASSSGAAAIPQETQYF. The CDR3 coding sequence is TGTGCCAGCAGCTCGGGGGCGGCGGCCATACCCCAAGAGACCCAGTACTTC. Looking up the rest from reference TRBV5-4 and TRBJ2-5 gives the full variable domain: ETGVTQSPTHLIKTRGQQVTLRCSSQSGHNTVSWYQQALGQGPQFIFQYYREEENGRGNFPPRFSGLQFPNYSSELNVNALELDDSALYLCASSSGAAAIPQETQYFGPGTRLLVL.

This chain joins TRBV28 and TRBJ1-2; 7 positions match TRBD1. Germline V gene sequence: CDR1 MDHEN, CDR2 SYDVKM. CDR3 length: 14 amino acids. V shed 6 bases, J shed 4 bases, and the junction held 8 bases outside the gene matches. The CDR3 DNA is TGTGCCAGCAGACCAGGACAGGTGGTCTATGGCTACACCTTC. Protein: CASRPGQVVYGYTF.

The gene calls are TRBV19 and TRBJ1-2; D unresolved. V was pared by 3 bases and J by 8 bases, with 10 bases between. The CDR3 covers 12 residues. Germline V lookup: CDR1 LNHDA, CDR2 SQIVND (reference sequence). The CDR3, as DNA: TGTGCCAGTAGTATTTTAGGGTCCGGCTACACCTTC. This translates into CASSILGSGYTF.

This sequence joins TRBV12-3 or TRBV12-4 and TRBJ1-1, with a tentative D call TRBD1 (6 bases). Between the trimmed V and J ends, which lost 5 bases and 6 bases, there was a span of 13 bases. The CDR3 covers 13 residues. CDR3 sequence (DNA): TGTGCCAGCAGTCTCCACCAGGGGTCTGAAGCTTTCTTT. Amino acid sequence: CASSLHQGSEAFF.

V is TRBV4-2 and J is TRBJ1-4; D uncertain. CDR3 length equals 15 residues. V was clipped by 0 bases and J by 7 bases, with 12 bases between them. Per germline, CDR1 LGHNA and CDR2 YNFKEQ. This chain's CDR3 is CASSQESVGGEKLFF. The CDR3 DNA follows: TGTGCCAGCAGCCAAGAGTCAGTGGGAGGTGAAAAACTGTTTTTT.

The chain joins TRBV9 to TRBJ2-2, with TRBD1 identical over 7 bases. The V segment lost 4 bases and the J segment 8 bases; nucleotides outside the gene matches: 11. The CDR3 is 15 residues long. The germline CDR1 and CDR2 sequences are SGDLS and YYNGEE. CDR3 DNA sequence: TGTGCCAGCAGCTCCAGGGGGATTGGGTCGGGGGAGCTGTTTTTT. This gives the protein CASSSRGIGSGELFF.

The chain combines TRBV19 with TRBJ2-7; D is uncertain. V was shortened by 0 bases and J by 2 bases, with 14 bases between the two germline ends. The CDR3 is 16 residues long. The germline V gene encodes CDR1 LNHDA and CDR2 SQIVND (reference sequence). The CDR3 DNA sequence: TGTGCCAGTAGTATAGAATATGGCAGGTCCGCCTACGAGCAGTACTTC. Translation gives CASSIEYGRSAYEQYF.

This clone was found once. The sample holds other DNA sequences that translate to the same CDR3. This chain links TRBV7-9 with TRBJ1-1; D is uncertain. This CDR3 has 11 residues. With 3 bases removed from V and 4 bases from J, the gap between germline ends came to 3 bases. CDR1 is SEHNR and CDR2 is FQNEAQ in the germline V gene (reference sequence). The CDR3 protein is CASSLITEAFF. In DNA, the CDR3 is TGTGCCAGCAGCTTGATCACTGAAGCTTTCTTT. Based on the CDR3 plus reference TRBV7-9 and TRBJ1-1, the full variable domain is DTGVSQNPRHKITKRGQNVTFRCDPISEHNRLYWYRQTLGQGPEFLTYFQNEAQLEKSRLLSDRFSAERPKGSFSTLEIQRTEQGDSAMYLCASSLITEAFFGQGTRLTVV.

The genes are TRBV3-1 (or the pseudogene TRBV3-2) and TRBJ1-2; 8 positions match TRBD1. The CDR3 loop spans 14 amino acids. Germline CDR1 LGHDT, CDR2 YNNKEL (reference sequence). J lost 0 bases, V lost 5 bases, and 2 bases had no gene match. The CDR3 DNA reads as TGTGCCAGCAGCAGGGACAGGTCTAACTATGGCTACACCTTC. Residues: CASSRDRSNYGYTF.

This clone has only one observation. The chain joins TRBV7-2 to TRBJ2-7, with TRBD2 identical over 13 bases. This CDR3 comprises 15 residues. Germline V lookup: CDR1 SGHTA, CDR2 FQGNSA. The ends lost 2 bases at V and 4 bases at J; junction bases unmatched: 2. The CDR3 sequence is CASSLRTSGGYEQYF. CDR3 nucleotides: TGTGCCAGCAGCTTAAGGACTAGCGGGGGATACGAGCAGTACTTC.

The rearrangement links TRBV4-1 to TRBJ2-1; TRBD2 agrees at 7 bases. The CDR3 totals 16 residues. V shed 0 bases and J 4 bases; nucleotides not matched to a gene: 6. Per the germline V gene, CDR1 is MGHRA and CDR2 is YSYEKL. This CDR3 is CASSQESASGYNEQFF. CDR3 DNA sequence: TGCGCCAGCAGCCAAGAATCGGCTAGCGGATACAATGAGCAGTTCTTC.

V usage is TRBV18 and J usage is TRBJ1-1, with a tentative D call TRBD1 (5 bases). This CDR3 is built from 13 residues. Germline-derived CDR1 and CDR2 are KGHSH and LQKENI. V was pared by 3 bases and J by 11 bases, with 16 bases between. CDR3 nucleotide sequence: TGTGCCAGCTCACCGACAGAGGAAGGGGCGGCTTTCTTT. This sequence encodes CASSPTEEGAAFF. Variable domain in full (rest from reference TRBV18 and TRBJ1-1): NAGVMQNPRHLVRRRGQEARLRCSPMKGHSHVYWYRQLPEEGLKFMVYLQKENIIDESGMPKERFSAEFPKEGPSILRIQQVVRGDSAAYFCASSPTEEGAAFFGQGTRLTVV.

CDR3 residues: CASSNRGSPLHF. The CDR3 DNA is TGTGCCAGCAGTAACAGAGGATCACCCCTCCACTTT. This chain uses TRBV6-2 or TRBV6-3 with TRBJ1-6; unclear D gene. CDR1 is MNHEY, CDR2 SVGEGT, per germline. The CDR3 loop spans 12 amino acids. V lost 5 bases to trimming and J lost 10 bases, with 9 bases between them.

V gene TRBV6-5 combines with J gene TRBJ2-1; a weak D match, TRBD1 (6 bases). Germline CDR1 is MNHEY and CDR2 is SVGAGI. V dropped 2 bases and J dropped 10 bases, with 18 bases sitting between them. The CDR3 has 15 amino acids. This CDR3 is CASSYDTTGLEEQFF. DNA for the CDR3: TGTGCCAGCAGTTACGACACAACAGGGCTGGAGGAGCAGTTCTTC.

The V call is TRBV5-1, the J call TRBJ1-2; D is ambiguous. The CDR3 has 18 amino acids. Trimming took 2 bases from V and 7 from J, leaving 27 bases between them. Germline V gives CDR1 SGHRS, CDR2 YFSETQ. The CDR3 DNA reads TGCGCCAGCAGCTTAGAGCCTCGGGAGGGCTTTCCCACTCTTGGCTACACCTTC. Its protein is CASSLEPREGFPTLGYTF.

The chain carries TRBV27 and TRBJ1-5; possible D gene TRBD1, 5 bases. Trimming took 5 bases from V and 5 from J, leaving 19 bases between them. Germline values: CDR1 MNHEY, CDR2 SMNVEV (reference sequence). This CDR3 spans 16 amino acids. The CDR3 protein is CASSPLGGGFDQPQHF. CDR3 DNA: TGTGCCAGCAGTCCTCTGGGGGGGGGTTTCGATCAGCCCCAGCATTTT.